This TCR beta chain was found in a study of immune evolution from preneoplasia to lung adenocarcinoma. CDR3 length: 11 amino acids. Per germline, CDR1 DFQATT and CDR2 SNEGSKA (reference sequence). After removal of 3 bases from V and 9 bases from J, the junction contained 2 bases not matched to a gene. Remarks on this clone: The identical CDR3 is also encoded by other nucleotide sequences in the sample.

Here immunoSEQ multiplex PCR was the method, and the copy in TCRdb shows in-frame clones only, minus some. The profile covers some 3,300 clones, with around 73% appearing a single time and over 9% taken by the ten largest. The sequencing input was FFPE minimally invasive lung adenocarcinoma tissue. This chain joins TRBV20-1 and TRBJ2-1; 7 positions agree with TRBD2. The sequence derives from a person aged 60-79 years with lung adenocarcinoma. The CDR3 DNA sequence: TGCAGTGCTAGTCCGGGGGGTGAGCAGTTCTTC. Translated, it gives CSASPGGEQFF.